This T cell receptor (beta chain) is drawn from a study of shared clonotypes between healthy human individuals. General study findings and limits: Generation probabilities were higher for clonotypes shared across all four sorted-subset donors than for unshared ones.

In the source study's methods: Sequence data from immunoSEQ were junction-only and lacked quality scores; consequently, filtering differed. Sequenced by immunoSEQ multiplex PCR; TCRdb stores in-frame clones only, minus some. V and J calls plus clone size are reproduced from that table; the DNA served to infer D and trimming. The table lists about 2.1 million clones, roughly 93% of them singletons, with about 1.7% in the top ten. CD8 cells regarded as naive lacked CD45RO, were positively chosen for CCR7, and omitted terminally differentiated effector memory CD45RA+ cells. Germline CDR1 is SGHVS and CDR2 is FNYEAQ. The CDR3 is 16 residues long. The J segment lost 4 bases and the V segment lost 1 base, leaving 5 bases of the junction unmatched. A note on this clone: Its antigen remains unknown.

V gene TRBV7-6 combines with J gene TRBJ2-1; TRBD2 matches at 9 bases. This clonotype originated in a man younger than 35 in good health. Some clones in this sample may be carry-over from other donors' samples. The specimen was naive CD8+ T cells from PBMCs. The CDR3 protein is CASSLGGSGSYNEQFF. The CDR3 DNA sequence: TGTGCCAGCAGCTTAGGGGGTAGCGGGAGTTACAATGAGCAGTTCTTC.